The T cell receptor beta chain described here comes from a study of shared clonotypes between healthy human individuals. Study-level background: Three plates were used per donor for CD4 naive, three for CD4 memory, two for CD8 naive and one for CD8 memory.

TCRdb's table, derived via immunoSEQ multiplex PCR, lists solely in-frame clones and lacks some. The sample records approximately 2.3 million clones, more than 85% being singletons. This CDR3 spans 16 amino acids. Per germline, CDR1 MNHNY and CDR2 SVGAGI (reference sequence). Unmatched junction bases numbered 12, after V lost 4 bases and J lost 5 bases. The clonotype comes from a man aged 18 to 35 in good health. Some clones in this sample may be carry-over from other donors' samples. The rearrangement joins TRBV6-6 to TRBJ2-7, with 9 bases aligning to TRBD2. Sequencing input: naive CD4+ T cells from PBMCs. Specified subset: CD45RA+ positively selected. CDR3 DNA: TGTGCCAGCAGTTCCCCAGGGAGTAGCGGGAGAAACGAGCAGTACTTC. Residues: CASSSPGSSGRNEQYF.